The clone carrying this T cell receptor (beta chain) was recorded a few times. The antigen remains unidentified. TCRdb called the 5' RACE reads again in MiXCR, with one record for every CDR3 protein. The sample holds roughly 130,000 distinct CDR3 sequences, roughly 8.3% seen once. This entry comes from a study of CD8 T cells in ankylosing spondylitis. Deletions cut 1 base from V and 2 bases from J, with 15 bases between. The germline gives CDR1 LGHDT, CDR2 YNNKEL (reference sequence). The CDR3 extends over 16 amino acids. Points from the study as a whole: What seemed typical of ankylosing spondylitis blood was a TCR beta motif built from fewer than ten highly homologous variants. Those disease-linked clones were CD8+; they were also relatively rare in peripheral blood.

Sequencing was carried out using synovial fluid, either unsorted or a sorted T cell fraction (not recorded which). This sequence joins TRBV3-1 and TRBJ2-7, with D possibly being TRBD1 (6 bases). The clonotype originates from a male donor with ankylosing spondylitis. The CDR3 DNA reads as TGTGCCAGCAGCCAAGCACCAGGACAGCTAACCTACGAGCAGTACTTC. This encodes CASSQAPGQLTYEQYF.